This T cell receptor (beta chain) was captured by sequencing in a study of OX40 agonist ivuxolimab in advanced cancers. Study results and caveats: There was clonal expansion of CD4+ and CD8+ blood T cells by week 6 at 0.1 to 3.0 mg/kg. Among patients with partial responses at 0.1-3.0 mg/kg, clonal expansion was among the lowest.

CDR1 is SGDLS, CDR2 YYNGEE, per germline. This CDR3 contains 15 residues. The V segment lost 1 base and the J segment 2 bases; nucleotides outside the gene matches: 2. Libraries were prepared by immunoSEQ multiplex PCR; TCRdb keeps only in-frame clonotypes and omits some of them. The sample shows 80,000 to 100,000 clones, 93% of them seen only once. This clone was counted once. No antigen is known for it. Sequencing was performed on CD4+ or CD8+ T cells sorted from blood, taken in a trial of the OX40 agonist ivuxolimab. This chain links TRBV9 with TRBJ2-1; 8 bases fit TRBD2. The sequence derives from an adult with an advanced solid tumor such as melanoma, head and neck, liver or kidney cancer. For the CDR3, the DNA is TGTGCCAGCAGCGTAAGCGGGAGCCCCTACAATGAGCAGTTCTTC. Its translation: CASSVSGSPYNEQFF.